The 15 T cell receptor beta chains listed next were all sequenced from one sample in a study of beta chain features in type 1 diabetes. Whole-study findings and limits: Type 1 diabetes patients had TCRB CDR3s that were shorter (moderately but significantly so) in all four CD4+ subsets.

The antigens these receptors bind are not known. The sequenced template was cDNA made from the entire isolated RNA. Assay: immunoSEQ multiplex PCR; the TCRdb copy retains only in-frame clones and omits some. The repertoire consists of about 270,000 clones, with approximately 14% occurring once and the leading ten covering 0.017%. The source material was naive CD4+ T cells from blood. These receptors originate from a man aged 25 to 40 with type 1 diabetes.

The rearrangement uses TRBV7-2 and TRBJ1-2; TRBD1 matches 7 bases. Germline CDR1 is SGHTA and CDR2 is FQGNSA. CDR3 length: 15 residues. With V trimmed by 7 bases and J by 0 bases, 8 bases remained unmatched. CDR3 DNA sequence: TGTGCCAGCATCACCTCCGGGACAGCTAACTATGGCTACACCTTC. Its translation is CASITSGTANYGYTF.

The rearrangement joins TRBV19 to TRBJ1-5; D is unresolved. Trimming took off 5 bases at V and 2 bases at J, with 16 bases between the two ends. The CDR3 has 16 residues. The V gene's germline CDR1 is LNHDA and CDR2 SQIVND (reference sequence). In DNA, the CDR3 is TGTGCCAGTAGTGAAGACTCGATCATAGGCAATCAGCCCCAGCATTTT. It specifies CASSEDSIIGNQPQHF.

The chain recombines TRBV7-9 with TRBJ2-1, with a weak D call TRBD2 (6 bases). In germline, CDR1 is SEHNR, CDR2 FQNEAQ (reference sequence). Trimming pared 1 base from V and 9 bases from J, leaving 19 bases between. The CDR3 is 16 residues long. CDR3 loop: CASSLVAGRKSTEQFF. DNA for the CDR3: TGTGCCAGCAGCTTAGTGGCGGGAAGGAAATCTACTGAGCAGTTCTTC.

The chain employs TRBV19 and TRBJ2-7; 9 bases are a match to TRBD2. The CDR3 consists of 14 residues. J was trimmed by 3 bases and V by 10 bases; bases with no gene match: 10. Germline loops: CDR1 LNHDA, CDR2 SQIVND (reference sequence). The CDR3 sequence: CATAIGGGGYEQYF. The CDR3 DNA is TGTGCCACCGCAATAGGCGGGGGGGGCTACGAGCAGTACTTC.

This chain connects TRBV20-1 to TRBJ2-7, with TRBD2 as a possible D gene (5 bases). Deletions cut 3 bases from V and 9 bases from J, with 12 bases between. Germline CDR1 and CDR2: DFQATT and SNEGSKA (reference sequence). The CDR3 consists of 11 residues. The CDR3 protein is CSASPTSGQYF. CDR3 sequence (DNA): TGCAGTGCTAGCCCGACGAGCGGGCAGTACTTC.

This chain connects TRBV14 to TRBJ1-2; the D is unclear. The CDR3 totals 13 residues. The V end was cut by 0 bases, the J end by 4 bases, with 6 bases between. Germline loops: CDR1 SGHDN, CDR2 FVKESK. In nucleotides, the CDR3 is TGTGCCAGCAGCCAAGATCAATCCTATGGCTACACCTTC. Translating it yields CASSQDQSYGYTF.

This clone was detected a few times. This sequence joins TRBV2 and TRBJ2-7; D is possibly TRBD2 (6 bases). The length of the CDR3 is 12 residues. V lost 9 bases and J 3 bases, leaving 12 bases between the germline ends. Germline assignment: CDR1 SNHLY and CDR2 FYNNEI. This chain's CDR3 is CASYREIYEQYF. The DNA of the CDR3 is TGTGCCAGTTACCGGGAGATCTACGAGCAGTACTTC.

This clone was counted between two and nine times. The gene calls are TRBV5-1 and TRBJ1-2, with D possibly being TRBD1 (5 bases). The V gene lost 3 bases and the J gene lost 3 bases, with 9 bases spanning the gap. There are 13 residues in the CDR3. In germline, CDR1 is SGHRS, CDR2 YFSETQ. The CDR3 sequence: CASSSEGDYGYTF. The CDR3, as DNA: TGCGCCAGCAGCTCCGAAGGGGACTATGGCTACACCTTC.

The CDR3 DNA follows: TGTGCCAGCAGCACCCTAGGCGCCCCTTGGTTGAATGGCTACACCTTC. Amino acids: CASSTLGAPWLNGYTF. The chain employs TRBV5-6 and TRBJ1-2; the D is unclear. Germline V CDR1 and CDR2: SGHDT, YYEEEE. The CDR3 is 16 residues long. Trimming cost V 4 bases and J 6 bases, with 22 bases left between them.

This clone turned up a few times. Different DNA sequences within this sample yield the same CDR3. This rearrangement joins TRBV5-1 to TRBJ2-5, with 7 bases fitting TRBD1. Germline assignment: CDR1 SGHRS and CDR2 YFSETQ. The CDR3 length is 13 residues. With V trimmed by 0 bases and J by 4 bases, 0 bases remained unmatched. CDR3 protein: CASSLAGGETQYF. The CDR3 DNA reads TGCGCCAGCAGCTTGGCAGGGGGAGAGACCCAGTACTTC.

A few counts support this clone. V gene TRBV5-6 combines with J gene TRBJ2-6; a weak D match, TRBD2 (5 bases). The germline V gene encodes CDR1 SGHDT and CDR2 YYEEEE. This CDR3 is built from 13 residues. V lost 1 base, J lost 6 bases, and 5 bases lay in between. This CDR3 is CASSLREANVLTF. Here the CDR3 DNA reads TGTGCCAGCAGCTTGCGGGAGGCCAACGTCCTGACTTTC.

As regards this clone: Within the sample, other DNA sequences also encode this same CDR3. The chain has TRBV4-1 and TRBJ2-7; D possibly corresponds to TRBD2 (6 bases). Per germline, CDR1 MGHRA and CDR2 YSYEKL. The V end was cut by 0 bases, the J end by 1 base, with 7 bases between. The CDR3 runs 14 residues. CDR3 protein: CASSQDRGSYEQYF. The CDR3 DNA reads TGCGCCAGCAGCCAAGATCGGGGGTCCTACGAGCAGTACTTC.

This clone has only a few counts. V and J are TRBV18 and TRBJ1-1; D is possibly TRBD1 (5 bases). The germline V and J ends were trimmed by 6 bases and 3 bases, with 11 bases remaining between them. CDR1 and CDR2 (germline): KGHSH, LQKENI. The CDR3 has 13 amino acids. Here the CDR3 reads CASSEGRDTEAFF. Written as DNA, the CDR3 is TGTGCCAGCTCCGAGGGGAGGGACACTGAAGCTTTCTTT.

The DNA for the CDR3 is TGTGCCAGCAGCCCGTTGACTAGCGCGCAAGAGACCCAGTACTTC. It translates to CASSPLTSAQETQYF. This chain links TRBV4-2 with TRBJ2-5, with TRBD2 matching 8 bases. Germline CDR1 and CDR2: LGHNA and YNFKEQ. J lost 2 bases, V lost 4 bases, and 6 bases had no gene match. This CDR3 is 15 amino acids long.

The chain uses TRBV6-5 and TRBJ2-7, with 8 nucleotides matching TRBD1. J lost 2 bases, V lost 7 bases, and 7 bases had no gene match. From germline, CDR1 is MNHEY and CDR2 SVGAGI. The CDR3 length is 14 residues. CDR3: CASNTRQGTYEQYF. In DNA, the CDR3 is TGTGCCAGCAATACGAGACAGGGGACCTACGAGCAGTACTTC.